The T cell receptor beta chain under discussion was sequenced for a study of T cells expressing NK-cell markers. Study context: All TCR beta repertoires analysed originated from sorted CD3+CD56+NKG2C+, CD3+CD56+NKG2C- and CD3+CD56-NKG2C+ T cells.

The CDR3 consists of 14 residues. TCRdb reprocessed the 5' RACE reads and keeps a single row for each CDR3 protein, giving no DNA. The table gives about 540,000 distinct CDR3 sequences; the top ten clones make up roughly 3.6% of it. The V gene is TRBV12-3 or TRBV12-4, the J gene TRBJ2-4; TCRdb outputs TRBD2, but without DNA this stays unchecked. This TCR derives from a man aged 18-30 years in good health. The specimen was blood T cells: a sorted CD56 or NKG2C T cell subset, CD4+ or CD8+ T cells, or bulk PBMC T cells (not recorded which). CDR3 sequence reads: CASSFLVLQEIQYF.